The next 16 T cell receptor beta chains were all read from a single sample in a study of blood T cell repertoires in COVID-19 (dated by TCRdb to the early 2020s). Receptors were amplified or captured by the immunoSEQ multiplex PCR assay. This is the immuneACCESS table as TCRdb keeps it, with only in-frame sequences that have V and J called. A part of the clones is gone; compared with another copy, unresolved V genes explain less than half, and the rest is unexplained. Recorded for this sample are fewer than 50,000 clones; 83% of them occurred a single time. Around 12% of the sample is taken by the ten largest. The sample was peripheral blood. The receptors were sampled from a human donor in a cohort sampled during active COVID-19.

CDR3 region: CASSYSIPPGVGGYTF. The CDR3 bases are TGTGCCAGCAGTTACTCGATTCCCCCCGGGGTAGGAGGCTACACCTTC. The chain combines TRBV6-6 with TRBJ1-2; unclear D gene. Germline V gives CDR1 MNHNY, CDR2 SVGAGI (reference sequence). The ends were cut back, 0 bases at V and 8 bases at J, with 19 bases in the middle. CDR3 length: 16 amino acids.

This clone occurred once. The V gene is TRBV30, the J gene TRBJ1-6; TRBD1 agrees at 12 bases. The CDR3 consists of 18 residues. The ends lost 1 base at V and 8 bases at J; junction bases unmatched: 12. The germline CDR1 and CDR2 sequences are GTSNPN and SVGIG (reference sequence). CDR3 loop: CAWSARRGTGGFDSPLHF. The CDR3 coding sequence is TGTGCCTGGAGTGCGCGGAGGGGGACAGGGGGCTTCGATTCACCCCTCCACTTT.

The count of this clone is one. This sequence joins TRBV6-2 or TRBV6-3 and TRBJ2-7; D is ambiguous. Trimming stripped 5 bases from V and 0 bases from J, with 5 bases between. The CDR3 is made up of 12 amino acids. Germline V gives CDR1 MNHEY, CDR2 SVGEGT. The CDR3 sequence is CASSLNSYEQYF. Written as DNA, the CDR3 is TGTGCCAGCAGTCTTAACTCCTACGAGCAGTACTTC.

The rearrangement uses TRBV9 and TRBJ1-2; 10 nucleotides line up with TRBD1. The CDR3 has 14 amino acids. Trimming cost V 4 bases and J 9 bases; bases outside gene matches: 9. Germline CDR1 reads SGDLS; CDR2 reads YYNGEE. The CDR3 DNA is TGTGCCAGCAGCCCAAGACAGGGGGCCACTCGCTACACCTTC. Translated, it gives CASSPRQGATRYTF.

The chain uses TRBV11-2 and TRBJ2-7; 8 bases are shared with TRBD1. The V gene's germline CDR1 is SGHAT and CDR2 FQNNGV. After removal of 3 bases from V and 1 base from J, the junction contained 2 bases not matched to a gene. The CDR3 runs 14 residues. The CDR3 protein is CASSFDRGSYEQYF. The CDR3, as DNA: TGTGCCAGCAGCTTCGACAGGGGTTCCTACGAGCAGTACTTC.

The chain employs TRBV20-1 and TRBJ2-1; 13 bases align to TRBD2. Germline lookup yields CDR1 DFQATT and CDR2 SNEGSKA (reference sequence). This CDR3 comprises 17 residues. After removal of 3 bases from V and 0 bases from J, the junction contained 5 bases not matched to a gene. CDR3 nucleotides: TGCAGTGCTAGTGGGACTAGCGGGGCGAGCTCCTACAATGAGCAGTTCTTC. Amino acid sequence: CSASGTSGASSYNEQFF.

V usage is TRBV7-2 and J usage is TRBJ1-2; 9 bases line up with TRBD1. The CDR3 extends over 16 amino acids. The V segment lost 1 base and the J segment 3 bases; nucleotides outside the gene matches: 6. CDR1 is SGHTA, CDR2 FQGNSA, per germline. CDR3 sequence: CASSLEGQGGDYGYTF. The CDR3 bases are TGTGCCAGCAGCTTAGAGGGACAGGGTGGGGACTATGGCTACACCTTC.

The rearrangement links TRBV19 to TRBJ2-7; 12 bases map to TRBD2. The CDR3 extends over 16 amino acids. Trimming removed 4 bases from V and 1 base from J; junction bases left unmatched: 5. Germline CDR1 is LNHDA and CDR2 is SQIVND (reference sequence). This CDR3 reads CASSNRGTSGSYEQYF. The CDR3 DNA follows: TGTGCCAGTAGTAATCGGGGGACTAGCGGGTCCTACGAGCAGTACTTC.

J is TRBJ2-5 and V is TRBV9; a weak D match, TRBD1 (5 bases). Between the trimmed V and J ends, which lost 0 bases and 6 bases, there was a span of 9 bases. From germline, CDR1 is SGDLS and CDR2 YYNGEE. This CDR3 is built from 13 residues. The CDR3 sequence is CASSVVQGQTQYF. The CDR3 DNA follows: TGTGCCAGCAGCGTAGTTCAGGGCCAGACCCAGTACTTC. The full variable domain, rest sourced from reference TRBV9 and TRBJ2-5, is DSGVTQTPKHLITATGQRVTLRCSPRSGDLSVYWYQQSLDQGLQFLIQYYNGEERAKGNILERFSAQQFPDLHSELNLSSLELGDSALYFCASSVVQGQTQYFGPGTRLLVL.

The genes are TRBV20-1 and TRBJ2-7; a possible D gene is TRBD1 (5 bases). Germline V gene lookup returns CDR1 DFQATT and CDR2 SNEGSKA (reference sequence). This CDR3 has 14 residues. Trimming cost V 3 bases and J 3 bases, with 15 bases left between them. The DNA of the CDR3 is TGCAGTGCTAGTGCAGGGATGAAACTCTACGAGCAGTACTTC. Protein sequence: CSASAGMKLYEQYF.

On this clone: Different DNA sequences within this sample yield the same CDR3. The rearrangement uses TRBV7-2 and TRBJ2-2; D not resolved. This CDR3 spans 12 amino acids. Germline lookup yields CDR1 SGHTA and CDR2 FQGNSA. The V end was cut by 4 bases, the J end by 3 bases, with 3 bases between. In nucleotides, the CDR3 is TGTGCCAGCAGCTCCTACACCGGGGAGCTGTTTTTT. Its translation is CASSSYTGELFF.

The chain links TRBV5-1 to TRBJ2-7, with no clear D. The CDR3 sequence is 16 residues long. V lost 0 bases and J 1 base, leaving 14 bases between the germline ends. CDR1 and CDR2 (germline): SGHRS, YFSETQ. CDR3 in amino acids: CASSLGFGPKSYEQYF. CDR3 DNA: TGCGCCAGCAGCTTGGGATTTGGGCCTAAATCCTACGAGCAGTACTTC.

This chain links TRBV28 with TRBJ2-3, with 10 bases matching TRBD2. Unmatched junction bases numbered 13, after V lost 6 bases and J lost 7 bases. The germline CDR1 and CDR2 sequences are MDHEN and SYDVKM. This CDR3 is built from 16 residues. CDR3 loop: CASSPSGGRSRYTQYF. CDR3 nucleotide sequence: TGTGCCAGCAGCCCTAGCGGGGGTAGGAGTCGGTATACGCAGTATTTT.

The chain is built from TRBV6-5 and TRBJ2-7, with D possibly being TRBD1 (5 bases). The ends were cut back, 4 bases at V and 4 bases at J, with 8 bases in the middle. There are 12 residues in the CDR3. CDR1 is MNHEY and CDR2 is SVGAGI in the germline V gene. CDR3 sequence reads: CASSSRQYEQYF. As DNA, the CDR3 is TGTGCCAGCAGTTCCCGACAGTACGAGCAGTACTTC.

This clone has a handful of counts. The chain is built from TRBV2 and TRBJ1-2, with D perhaps matching TRBD1 (6 bases). The CDR3 runs 14 residues. Germline CDR1 is SNHLY and CDR2 is FYNNEI. V dropped 3 bases and J dropped 8 bases, with 16 bases sitting between them. CDR3: CASSEVRGANGYTF. Here the CDR3 DNA reads TGTGCCAGCAGTGAGGTGCGGGGGGCTAACGGCTACACCTTC.

The chain uses TRBV12-2 and TRBJ2-7; TRBD1, the table's D call, lacks a check against the DNA. TRBV12-2 is marked as a pseudogene. This CDR3 is 13 amino acids long. CDR3 protein: CASRLFSSYEQYF. The CDR3 nucleotides read TGTGCAAGTCGCTTATTCAGCTCCTACGAGCAGTACTTC.